This T cell receptor (beta chain) was identified in a study of cytomegalovirus exposure and HLA in healthy donors. PCR involved 60 Vbeta and 13 Jbeta primers. Repertoires were generated with immunoSEQ multiplex PCR, while TCRdb's copy carries only in-frame clones and drops some. The data show about 130,000 clones, approximately 81% seen once. This CDR3 is 17 amino acids long. V shed 6 bases, J shed 0 bases, and the junction held 8 bases outside the gene matches. Germline CDR1 is SNHLY and CDR2 is FYNNEI. Sequences were obtained from PBMCs. The sequence came from a young man in good health and CMV-seronegative. The chain is built from TRBV2 and TRBJ2-3, with 11 bases matching TRBD2. As DNA, the CDR3 is TGTGCCAGCAGGGGACTAGCGGCTCCAACTAGCACAGATACGCAGTATTTT. Its translation is CASRGLAAPTSTDTQYF.